The clone carrying this TCR beta chain was seen only a few times. This record belongs to a study of patients and donors after allogeneic stem cell transplantation. TCRdb reanalysed the RT-PCR reads using MiXCR and keeps one entry per CDR3 protein. Counted here are under 95,000 distinct CDR3 sequences, about 5% occurring once; the ten biggest clones make up around 3%. The junction had 2 bases not matched to a gene; V was cut back by 0 bases and J by 9 bases. Germline V gene data show CDR1 as DFQATT and CDR2 as SNEGSKA (reference sequence). This CDR3 comprises 12 residues. This receptor was identified in a human donor who was either an allogeneic HSCT recipient or a stem cell or donor lymphocyte infusion donor (not recorded which). It is not recorded whose cells these are; they may come from a transplant donor. The sequenced sample consisted of blood, either unsorted or a sorted T cell fraction (not recorded which). The chain has TRBV20-1 and TRBJ1-1; 9 nucleotides agree with TRBD1. CDR3 sequence (DNA): TGCAGTGCTAGAGACGGACAGGGGAAAGCTTTCTTT. This sequence encodes CSARDGQGKAFF.